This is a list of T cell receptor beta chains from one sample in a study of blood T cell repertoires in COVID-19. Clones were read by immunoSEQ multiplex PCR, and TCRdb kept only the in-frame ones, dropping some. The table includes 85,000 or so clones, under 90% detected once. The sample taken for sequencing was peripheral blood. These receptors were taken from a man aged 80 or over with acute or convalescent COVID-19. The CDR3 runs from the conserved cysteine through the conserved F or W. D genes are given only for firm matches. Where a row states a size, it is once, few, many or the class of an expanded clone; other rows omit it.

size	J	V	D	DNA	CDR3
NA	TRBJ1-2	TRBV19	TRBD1	TGTGCCAGTAGACGGGGGACAGGGAATGGCTACACCTTC	CASRRGTGNGYTF
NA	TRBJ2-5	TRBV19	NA	TGTGCCAGTAGATCAGAGCAACGGGGAGGAGAGACCCAGTACTTC	CASRSEQRGGETQYF
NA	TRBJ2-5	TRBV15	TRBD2	TGTGCCACCAGCAGAGGCAGGACTAGCGGGGCCCACCAAGAGACCCAGTACTTC	CATSRGRTSGAHQETQYF
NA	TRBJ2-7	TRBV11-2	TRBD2	TGTGCCAGCAGCTTGACTAGCGGAAGAGCGGCCATCGAGCAGTACTTC	CASSLTSGRAAIEQYF
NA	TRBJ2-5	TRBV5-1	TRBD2	TGCGCCAGCAGCTTGGGACTAGCGGGAAAAGAGACCCAGTACTTC	CASSLGLAGKETQYF
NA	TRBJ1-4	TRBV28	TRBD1	TGTGCCAGCAGTTTAAGGGGGCCGGCTAATGAAAAACTGTTTTTT	CASSLRGPANEKLFF
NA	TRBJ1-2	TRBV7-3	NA	TGTGCCAGCAGCTTATCCGGGGAGACAACACAAGGAGGCTACACCTTC	CASSLSGETTQGGYTF
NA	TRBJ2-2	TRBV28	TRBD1	TGTGCCAGCAGGGGACAGGGGAATTTCGGGGAGCTGTTTTTT	CASRGQGNFGELFF
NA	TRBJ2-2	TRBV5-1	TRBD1	TGCGCCAGCAGCCTCACCCCCTGGACAGGCGCGAACACCGGGGAGCTGTTTTTT	CASSLTPWTGANTGELFF
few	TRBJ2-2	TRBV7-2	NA	TGTGCCAGCAGCCCGCGACAGGCCGGGGAGCTGTTTTTT	CASSPRQAGELFF
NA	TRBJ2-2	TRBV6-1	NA	TGTGCCAGCAGTGACAGGGTGAACACCGGGGAGCTGTTTTTT	CASSDRVNTGELFF
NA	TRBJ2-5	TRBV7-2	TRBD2	TGTGCCAGCAGCTTAGCCTCAGCGGGGGGATTAGAGACCCAGTACTTC	CASSLASAGGLETQYF
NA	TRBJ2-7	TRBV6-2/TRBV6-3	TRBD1	TGTGCCAGCAGTACAGGGGGGATCTACGAGCAGTACTTC	CASSTGGIYEQYF
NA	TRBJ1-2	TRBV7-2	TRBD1	TGTGCCAGCAGCTTCGACAGGGCGAGCGCTGGCTACACCTTC	CASSFDRASAGYTF
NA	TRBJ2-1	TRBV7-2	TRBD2	TGTGCCAGCAGCTTAGCGAGTAGCGGGGTCTCCTACAATGAGCAGTTCTTC	CASSLASSGVSYNEQFF
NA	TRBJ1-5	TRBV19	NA	TGTGCCAGTAGTAAAGGGACATATAGCAATCAGCCCCAGCATTTT	CASSKGTYSNQPQHF
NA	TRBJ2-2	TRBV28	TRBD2	TGTGCCAGCGGCCCTAGCGGGAGTCGCACCGGGGAGCTGTTTTTT	CASGPSGSRTGELFF
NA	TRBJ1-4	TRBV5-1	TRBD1	TGCGCCAGCAGCTTTACAGGGGCTTTAGGTGAAAAACTGTTTTTT	CASSFTGALGEKLFF
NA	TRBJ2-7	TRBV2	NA	TGTGCCAGCAGATCGGACAGCCTGGCCTACGAGCAGTACTTC	CASRSDSLAYEQYF
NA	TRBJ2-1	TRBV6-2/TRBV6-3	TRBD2	TGTGCCAGCAGTTACTCAAGGCTAGCGGGGGGGAACCTGCGATATGAGCAGTTCTTC	CASSYSRLAGGNLRYEQFF
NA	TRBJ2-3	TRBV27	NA	TGTGCCAGCAGTTTACAAAGCACAGATACGCAGTATTTT	CASSLQSTDTQYF
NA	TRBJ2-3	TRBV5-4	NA	TGTGCCAGCAGCTTGGGGGGCCCTAAAGATACGCAGTATTTT	CASSLGGPKDTQYF
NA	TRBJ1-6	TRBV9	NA	TGTGCCAGCAGCGCCACAGGGAACTCACCCCTCCACTTT	CASSATGNSPLHF
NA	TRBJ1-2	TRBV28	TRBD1	TGTGCCAGCTCGGGACAGGCGATATTATACTATGGCTACACCTTC	CASSGQAILYYGYTF
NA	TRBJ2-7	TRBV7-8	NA	TGTGCCAGCAGCTTAGGGGAGCAGTACGAGCAGTACTTC	CASSLGEQYEQYF
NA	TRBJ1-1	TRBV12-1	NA	TGTGCCAGCAGCTTTCCAGGCATGAACACTGAAGCTTTCTTT	CASSFPGMNTEAFF
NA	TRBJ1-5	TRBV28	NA	TGTGCCAGCAGTCCTCCCCCCTTGACAGTTTATCAGCCCCAGCATTTT	CASSPPPLTVYQPQHF
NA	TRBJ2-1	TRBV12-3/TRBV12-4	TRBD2	TGTGCCAGCAGAGCGGGAGAATACAATGAGCAGTTCTTC	CASRAGEYNEQFF
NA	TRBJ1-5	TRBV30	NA	TGTGCCTGGAGTGTACAGAGCAATCAGCCCCAGCATTTT	CAWSVQSNQPQHF
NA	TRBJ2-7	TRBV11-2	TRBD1	TGTGCCAGCAGCTTTCAAGTGGGGACAGGGGACGAGCAGTACTTC	CASSFQVGTGDEQYF
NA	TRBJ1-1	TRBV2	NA	TGTGCCAGCACCGGGGAACAGAACACTGAAGCTTTCTTT	CASTGEQNTEAFF
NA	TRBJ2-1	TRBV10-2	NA	TGCGCCAGCGTGGACAGAATCTACAATGAGCAGTTCTTC	CASVDRIYNEQFF
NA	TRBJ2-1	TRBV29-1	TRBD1	TGCAGCGTTGAAGACCCGGGACAGGGGGTTGACAATGAGCAGTTCTTC	CSVEDPGQGVDNEQFF
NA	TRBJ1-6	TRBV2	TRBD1	TGTGCCAGCAGTGACCTACGACAGGGGGCTAATTCACCCCTCCACTTT	CASSDLRQGANSPLHF
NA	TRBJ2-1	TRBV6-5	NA	TGTGCCAGCAGTTTCCGCTACAATGAGCAGTTCTTC	CASSFRYNEQFF
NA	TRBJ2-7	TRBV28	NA	TGTGCCAGCAGTCCCCTGGGACACTCCTACGAGCAGTACTTC	CASSPLGHSYEQYF
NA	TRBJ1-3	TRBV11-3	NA	TGTGCCAGCAGCTTATCTGGAGATGGAAACACCATATATTTT	CASSLSGDGNTIYF
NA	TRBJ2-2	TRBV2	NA	TGTGCCAGCAGCGGATTGACAGTCAACACCGGGGAGCTGTTTTTT	CASSGLTVNTGELFF
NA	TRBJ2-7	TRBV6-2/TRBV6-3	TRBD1	TGTGCCAGCAGCTCCGCCGGGACAGGGGCCCACGAGCAGTACTTC	CASSSAGTGAHEQYF
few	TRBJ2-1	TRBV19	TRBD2	TGTGCCAGTAGTACCTTCCTAGCGGGAGCCTACAATGAGCAGTTCTTC	CASSTFLAGAYNEQFF
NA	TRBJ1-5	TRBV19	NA	TGTGCCAGTAGTATATTATCGTCGACTGCGGATCAGCCCCAGCATTTT	CASSILSSTADQPQHF
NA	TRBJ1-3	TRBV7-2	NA	TGTGCCAGCAGCTTAGAAGGGACACGGTCTGGAAACACCATATATTTT	CASSLEGTRSGNTIYF
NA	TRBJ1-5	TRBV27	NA	TGTGCCAGCAGTCTTATACAGGGTCACCAGCCCCAGCATTTT	CASSLIQGHQPQHF
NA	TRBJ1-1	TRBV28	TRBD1	TGTGCCAGCAGTTTCGGACAGGGGAGGGGGAACACTGAAGCTTTCTTT	CASSFGQGRGNTEAFF
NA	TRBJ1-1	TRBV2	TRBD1	TGTGCCAGCGCCCGACAGGGGGCGGGGGACACTGAAGCTTTCTTT	CASARQGAGDTEAFF
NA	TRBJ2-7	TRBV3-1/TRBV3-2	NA	TGTGCCACCTCTTCTTTATACGAGCAGTACTTC	CATSSLYEQYF
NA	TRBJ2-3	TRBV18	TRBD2	TGTGCCAGCTCACCCCAAAGTCCGGGAGGGCCGACAGATACGCAGTATTTT	CASSPQSPGGPTDTQYF
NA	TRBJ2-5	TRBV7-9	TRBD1	TGTGCCAGCAGCATGACAGGGTGGGAGACCCAGTACTTC	CASSMTGWETQYF
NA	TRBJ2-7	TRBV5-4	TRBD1	TGTGCCAGCAGCTTGGAGTTGTCTGGGACAGGGAGGGACGAGCAGTACTTC	CASSLELSGTGRDEQYF
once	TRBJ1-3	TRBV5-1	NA	TGCGCCAGCAGCTTCGGGTCTGGAAACACCATATATTTT	CASSFGSGNTIYF
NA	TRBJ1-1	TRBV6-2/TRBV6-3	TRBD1	TGTGCCAGCAGTTACTCCTCCGGGACAGGGGTTTCCGAAGCTTTCTTT	CASSYSSGTGVSEAFF
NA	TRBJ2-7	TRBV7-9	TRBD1	TGTGCCAGCAGCCGACAGGGGTTCGAGCAGTACTTC	CASSRQGFEQYF
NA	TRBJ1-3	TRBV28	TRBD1	TGTGCCAGCAGGACAGGGTACCTTTCCTCTGGAAACACCATATATTTT	CASRTGYLSSGNTIYF